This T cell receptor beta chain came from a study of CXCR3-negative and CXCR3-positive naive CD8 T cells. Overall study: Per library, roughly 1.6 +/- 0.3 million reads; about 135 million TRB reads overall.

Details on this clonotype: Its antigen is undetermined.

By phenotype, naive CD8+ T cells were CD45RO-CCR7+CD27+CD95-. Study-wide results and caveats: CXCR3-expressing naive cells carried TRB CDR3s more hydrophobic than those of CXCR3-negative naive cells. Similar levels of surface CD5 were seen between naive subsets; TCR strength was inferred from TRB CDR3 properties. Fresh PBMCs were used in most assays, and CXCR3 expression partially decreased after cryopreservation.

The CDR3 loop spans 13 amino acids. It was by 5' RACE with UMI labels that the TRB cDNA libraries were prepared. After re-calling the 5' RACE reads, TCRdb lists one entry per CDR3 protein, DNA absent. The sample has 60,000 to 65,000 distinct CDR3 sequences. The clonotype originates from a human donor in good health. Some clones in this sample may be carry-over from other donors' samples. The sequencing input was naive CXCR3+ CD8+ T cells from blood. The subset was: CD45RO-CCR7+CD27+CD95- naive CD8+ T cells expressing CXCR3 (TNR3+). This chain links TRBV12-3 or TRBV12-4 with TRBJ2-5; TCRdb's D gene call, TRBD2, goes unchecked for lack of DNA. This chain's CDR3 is CASSSLPRETQYF.